This entry is about one T cell receptor (beta chain). Antigen: not known. The sample belongs to a study of cytomegalovirus exposure and HLA in healthy donors. Study context: Within an early data release were 85 million or so unique TCRs drawn from HLA-typed donors.

Primers for the PCR totalled 60 Vbeta and 13 Jbeta. The data were produced by immunoSEQ multiplex PCR, yet TCRdb's version contains in-frame clones alone and is incomplete. The data show 190,000 or so clones, approximately 82% seen once. CDR3 length equals 13 residues. Germline CDR1 reads LGHNA; CDR2 reads YNFKEQ. Trimming cost V 1 base and J 2 bases, with 5 bases left between them. Study-level findings and limits: Analysis was carried out at a later point, and it linked a missense DCLRE1C variant to TCR beta V- and J-gene trimming. Serostatus for CMV was the only available immune exposure information.

The clonotype originates from a woman aged 50 to 65 in good health and CMV-seropositive. This chain connects TRBV4-2 to TRBJ2-5, with D hard to call. Input material: PBMCs. CDR3 sequence reads: CASSQVTQETQYF. In nucleotides, the CDR3 is TGTGCCAGCAGCCAAGTTACACAAGAGACCCAGTACTTC.